This entry lists 18 T cell receptor beta chains sequenced from one sample in a study of T cell responses to AZD1222 COVID-19 vaccine. Only in-frame clones appear in the TCRdb table, and some are missing; sequencing was by immunoSEQ multiplex PCR. The data hold 95,000 to 110,000 clones, with about 85% observed a single time. Sequencing was performed on peripheral blood, taken 28 days after the second AZD1222 dose. The receptors come from an adult who received the AZD1222 COVID-19 vaccine.

V gene TRBV5-5 combines with J gene TRBJ1-3; the D is unclear. The V gene lost 4 bases and the J gene lost 4 bases, with 15 bases spanning the gap. CDR1 is SGHKS, CDR2 YYEKEE, per germline (reference sequence). The CDR3 has 15 amino acids. CDR3: CASSVDLGSGNTIYF. CDR3 bases: TGTGCCAGCAGCGTAGACTTGGGCTCCGGAAACACCATATATTTT.

This sequence joins TRBV9 and TRBJ1-2; possible D gene TRBD1, 5 bases. V was pared by 2 bases and J by 7 bases, with 18 bases between. Germline CDR1 SGDLS, CDR2 YYNGEE. The CDR3 loop spans 15 amino acids. CDR3 bases: TGTGCCAGCAGCGTCTCGGCGGGGCTTTCTGGTGGCTACACCTTC. It is translated as CASSVSAGLSGGYTF.

The chain joins TRBV6-5 to TRBJ1-1; D is undetermined. The CDR3 length is 13 residues. V lost 5 bases and J 1 base, leaving 8 bases between the germline ends. Germline CDR1 is MNHEY and CDR2 is SVGAGI. The CDR3 DNA reads TGTGCCAGCAGTATGGCCGGGAACACTGAAGCTTTCTTT. It yields the protein CASSMAGNTEAFF.

The chain couples TRBV18 to TRBJ2-3, with D possibly TRBD2 on 5 matching bases. V lost 4 bases and J lost 2, with 16 bases in between. Germline V gene lookup returns CDR1 KGHSH and CDR2 LQKENI. CDR3 length: 16 residues. The CDR3 loop reads CASSLPRTGFTDTQYF. The CDR3 nucleotides are TGTGCCAGCTCACTCCCCCGGACTGGCTTCACAGATACGCAGTATTTT.

This chain links TRBV2 with TRBJ2-7; no definite D call. CDR3 length equals 14 residues. Per the germline V gene, CDR1 is SNHLY and CDR2 is FYNNEI. Trimming took off 3 bases at V and 3 bases at J, with 12 bases between the two ends. DNA for the CDR3: TGTGCCAGCAGTGATCTTGTGGGCCGCTACGAGCAGTACTTC. This encodes CASSDLVGRYEQYF.

The J gene is TRBJ2-2, the V gene TRBV19; no reliable D call. Trimming removed 5 bases from V and 6 bases from J, with 10 bases in between. Germline CDR1 and CDR2: LNHDA and SQIVND (reference sequence). This CDR3 has 13 amino acids. CDR3 DNA: TGTGCCAGTAGTTATGACCAAGCCGGGGAGCTGTTTTTT. Translation gives CASSYDQAGELFF.

This rearrangement joins TRBV9 to TRBJ1-1; D unclear. CDR3 size: 10 residues. Trimming left V 7 bases short and J 10 bases short, with 11 bases between. Germline V gives CDR1 SGDLS, CDR2 YYNGEE. CDR3 coding DNA: TGTGCCAGCGGAGACTCGGGAGCTTTCTTT. This translates into CASGDSGAFF. Variable domain in full (rest from reference TRBV9 and TRBJ1-1): DSGVTQTPKHLITATGQRVTLRCSPRSGDLSVYWYQQSLDQGLQFLIQYYNGEERAKGNILERFSAQQFPDLHSELNLSSLELGDSALYFCASGDSGAFFGQGTRLTVV.

The V and J genes are TRBV19 and TRBJ2-7; 10 nucleotides match TRBD2. Germline CDR1 LNHDA, CDR2 SQIVND (reference sequence). The CDR3 totals 16 residues. J was trimmed by 2 bases and V by 0 bases; bases with no gene match: 4. CDR3 bases: TGTGCCAGTAGTATAGAAGGACTAGCGGCGACCTACGAGCAGTACTTC. Translating gives CASSIEGLAATYEQYF. The variable domain in full, completed from reference TRBV19 and TRBJ2-7, reads DGGITQSPKYLFRKEGQNVTLSCEQNLNHDAMYWYRQDPGQGLRLIYYSQIVNDFQKGDIAEGYSVSREKKESFPLTVTSAQKNPTAFYLCASSIEGLAATYEQYFGPGTRLTVT.

The rearrangement links TRBV27 to TRBJ1-5; D is ambiguous. Germline V gene sequence: CDR1 MNHEY, CDR2 SMNVEV (reference sequence). The V gene lost 6 bases and the J gene lost 7 bases, with 16 bases spanning the gap. The CDR3 covers 14 residues. CDR3 sequence: CASSHRTDLQPQHF. CDR3 nucleotide sequence: TGTGCCAGCAGCCACCGTACGGACCTGCAGCCCCAGCATTTT.

This clone was picked up one time. The genes are TRBV5-6 and TRBJ2-5; TRBD2 matches at 10 bases. V was pared by 3 bases and J by 4 bases, with 6 bases of the junction left unmatched. The CDR3 has 15 residues. CDR1 is SGHDT and CDR2 is YYEEEE in the germline V gene. For the CDR3, the DNA is TGTGCCAGCAGCTCACCGGGACTAGCGAGAGAGACCCAGTACTTC. Protein: CASSSPGLARETQYF.

This chain links TRBV4-1 with TRBJ2-3; 7 bases are a match to TRBD2. Germline trimming cut 1 base from V and 3 bases from J; bases unmatched to any gene: 7. The CDR3 is made up of 16 amino acids. Looked up from germline, CDR1 is MGHRA and CDR2 is YSYEKL. CDR3 protein: CASSQAGGAGTDTQYF. CDR3 DNA: TGCGCCAGCAGCCAAGCGGGGGGAGCAGGGACAGATACGCAGTATTTT.

CDR3 sequence: CASSTSGGADEQYF. The CDR3 nucleotides read TGTGCCAGCAGCACTAGCGGGGGGGCGGACGAGCAGTACTTC. The chain uses TRBV7-2 and TRBJ2-7; TRBD2 matches at 13 bases. In germline, CDR1 is SGHTA, CDR2 FQGNSA. CDR3 length: 14 residues. Trimming cost V 5 bases and J 5 bases; bases outside gene matches: 3.

The chain couples TRBV7-3 to TRBJ2-3, with no clear D. This CDR3 has 15 residues. In germline, CDR1 is SGHTA, CDR2 FQGTGA. V was trimmed by 0 bases and J by 2 bases, leaving 9 bases between them. The CDR3 reads CASSLTLTLTDTQYF. The CDR3 DNA sequence: TGTGCCAGCAGCTTAACACTCACCCTCACAGATACGCAGTATTTT.

The chain is built from TRBV7-9 and TRBJ2-5, with TRBD2 as a possible D gene (6 bases). In germline, CDR1 is SEHNR, CDR2 FQNEAQ (reference sequence). Trimming removed 3 bases at V and 5 bases at J, with 13 bases between. The CDR3 length is 14 residues. DNA of the CDR3: TGTGCCAGCAGCTTTCAGACTAGTCGGGAGACCCAGTACTTC. This codes for CASSFQTSRETQYF.

The chain links TRBV7-2 to TRBJ2-7; 10 bases align to TRBD2. V shed 4 bases and J 3 bases; nucleotides not matched to a gene: 6. The CDR3 is made up of 15 amino acids. Germline V gene sequence: CDR1 SGHTA, CDR2 FQGNSA. In nucleotides, the CDR3 is TGTGCCAGCAGCTCCAATAGCGGGGGGCTCTACGAGCAGTACTTC. It encodes CASSSNSGGLYEQYF.

This clone appeared once. This chain joins TRBV19 and TRBJ2-1, with 8 bases that match TRBD2. This CDR3 contains 16 residues. With V trimmed by 0 bases and J by 2 bases, 3 bases remained unmatched. Germline V CDR1 and CDR2: LNHDA, SQIVND (reference sequence). CDR3 amino acids: CASSIDRGGPYNEQFF. The CDR3 DNA reads as TGTGCCAGTAGTATAGATCGGGGGGGCCCCTACAATGAGCAGTTCTTC.

The chain has TRBV4-2 and TRBJ1-2; D ambiguous. From germline, CDR1 is LGHNA and CDR2 YNFKEQ. The CDR3 runs 13 residues. The germline V and J ends were trimmed by 0 bases and 7 bases, with 9 bases remaining between them. Written as DNA, the CDR3 is TGTGCCAGCAGCCAAGAAGAGCGAGGTGGCTACACCTTC. This sequence encodes CASSQEERGGYTF.

Only a few counts were recorded for this clone. This rearrangement joins TRBV12-5 to TRBJ2-3; the D gene is possibly TRBD1 (5 bases). The CDR3 totals 15 residues. CDR1 LGHNT and CDR2 FRNRAP come from the germline V gene. V lost 1 base to trimming and J lost 0 bases, with 8 bases between them. The CDR3 loop reads CASGLGTGSTDTQYF. CDR3 in DNA: TGTGCTAGTGGTTTGGGAACAGGTAGCACAGATACGCAGTATTTT.